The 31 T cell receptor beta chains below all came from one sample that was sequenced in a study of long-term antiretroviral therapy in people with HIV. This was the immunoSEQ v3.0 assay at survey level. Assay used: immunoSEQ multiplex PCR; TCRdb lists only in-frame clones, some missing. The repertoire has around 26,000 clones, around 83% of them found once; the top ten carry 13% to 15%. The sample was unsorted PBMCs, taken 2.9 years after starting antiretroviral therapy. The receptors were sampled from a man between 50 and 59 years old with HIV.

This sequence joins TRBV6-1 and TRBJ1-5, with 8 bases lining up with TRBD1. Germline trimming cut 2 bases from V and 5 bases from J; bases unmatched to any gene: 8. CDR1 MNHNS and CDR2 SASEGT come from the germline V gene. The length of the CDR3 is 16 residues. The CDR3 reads CASSERFGQGDQPQHF. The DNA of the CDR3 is TGTGCCAGCAGTGAAAGATTTGGACAGGGTGATCAGCCCCAGCATTTT.

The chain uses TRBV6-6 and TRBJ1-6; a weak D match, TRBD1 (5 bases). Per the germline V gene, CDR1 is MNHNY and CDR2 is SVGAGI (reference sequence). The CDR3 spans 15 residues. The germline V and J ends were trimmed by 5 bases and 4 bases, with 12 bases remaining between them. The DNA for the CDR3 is TGTGCCAGCAGTGAGGGGAGGCGTTATAATTCACCCCTCCACTTT. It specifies CASSEGRRYNSPLHF.

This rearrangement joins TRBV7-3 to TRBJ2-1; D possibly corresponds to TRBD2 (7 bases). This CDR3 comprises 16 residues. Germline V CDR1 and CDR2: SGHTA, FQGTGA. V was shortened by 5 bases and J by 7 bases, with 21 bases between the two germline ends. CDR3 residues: CASSPRVGGPGNEQFF. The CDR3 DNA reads TGTGCCAGCAGCCCGCGAGTGGGGGGGCCGGGGAATGAGCAGTTCTTC.

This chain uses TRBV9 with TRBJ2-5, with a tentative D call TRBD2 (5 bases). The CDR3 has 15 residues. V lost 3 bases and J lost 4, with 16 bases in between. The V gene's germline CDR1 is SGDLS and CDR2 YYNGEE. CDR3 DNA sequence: TGTGCCAGCAGCGCCCTGCCGACCGGGATAGAGACCCAGTACTTC. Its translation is CASSALPTGIETQYF.

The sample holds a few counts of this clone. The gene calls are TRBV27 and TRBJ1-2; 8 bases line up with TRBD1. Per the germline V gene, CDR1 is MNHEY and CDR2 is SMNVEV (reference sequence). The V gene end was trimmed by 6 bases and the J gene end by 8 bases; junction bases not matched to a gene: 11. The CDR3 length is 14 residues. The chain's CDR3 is CASRPLTGGGGYTF. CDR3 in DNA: TGTGCCAGCAGACCGTTAACAGGGGGGGGAGGCTACACCTTC.

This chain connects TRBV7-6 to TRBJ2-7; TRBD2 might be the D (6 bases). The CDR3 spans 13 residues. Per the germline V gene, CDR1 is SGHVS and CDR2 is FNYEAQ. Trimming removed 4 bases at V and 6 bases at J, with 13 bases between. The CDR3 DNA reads TGTGCCAGCAGCTCTAGCGAGGTGGGCGAGCAGTACTTC. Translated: CASSSSEVGEQYF.

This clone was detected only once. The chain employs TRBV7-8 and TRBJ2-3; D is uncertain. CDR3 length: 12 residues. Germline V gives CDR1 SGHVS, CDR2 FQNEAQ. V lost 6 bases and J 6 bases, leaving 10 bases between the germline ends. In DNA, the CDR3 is TGTGCCAGCAGGGGCTTCAGGGATACGCAGTATTTT. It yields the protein CASRGFRDTQYF.

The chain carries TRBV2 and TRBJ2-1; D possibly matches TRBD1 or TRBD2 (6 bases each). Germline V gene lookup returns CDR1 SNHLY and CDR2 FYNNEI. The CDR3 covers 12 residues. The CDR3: CAWGASYNEQFF. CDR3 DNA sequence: TGTGCATGGGGGGCCTCCTACAATGAGCAGTTCTTC.

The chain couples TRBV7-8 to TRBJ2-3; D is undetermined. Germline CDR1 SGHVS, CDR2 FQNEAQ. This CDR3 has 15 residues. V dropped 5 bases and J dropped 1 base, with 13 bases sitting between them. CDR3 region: CASSPPRAGTDTQYF. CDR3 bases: TGTGCCAGCAGCCCACCCAGAGCAGGCACAGATACGCAGTATTTT.

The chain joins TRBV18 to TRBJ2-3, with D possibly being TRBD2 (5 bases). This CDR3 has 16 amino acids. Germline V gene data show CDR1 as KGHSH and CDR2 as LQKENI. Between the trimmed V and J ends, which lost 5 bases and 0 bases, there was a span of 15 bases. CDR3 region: CASSSKKGLSTDTQYF. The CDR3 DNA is TGTGCCAGCTCATCAAAAAAAGGACTCAGCACAGATACGCAGTATTTT.

This chain's CDR3 is CASSFYRTYEQYF. The DNA for the CDR3 is TGTGCCAGCAGCTTCTACAGGACCTACGAGCAGTACTTC. The chain recombines TRBV11-2 with TRBJ2-7, with TRBD1 as a possible D gene (5 bases). The CDR3 length is 13 residues. Germline V gene sequence: CDR1 SGHAT, CDR2 FQNNGV. The V end lost 3 bases, the J end lost 2 bases, and 8 bases lay between the germline ends.

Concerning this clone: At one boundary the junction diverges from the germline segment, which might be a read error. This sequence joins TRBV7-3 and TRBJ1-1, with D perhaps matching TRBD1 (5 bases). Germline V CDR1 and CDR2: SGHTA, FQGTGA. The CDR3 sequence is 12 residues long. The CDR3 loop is CASSLVGTGVYF. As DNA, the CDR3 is TGTGCCAGCAGCTTAGTGGGTACAGGTGTTTATTTT. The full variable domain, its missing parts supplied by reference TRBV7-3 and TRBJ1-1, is GAGVSQTPSNKVTEKGKYVELRCDPISGHTALYWYRQSLGQGPEFLIYFQGTGAADDSGLPNDRFFAVRPEGSVSTLKIQRTERGDSAVYLCASSLVGTGVYFGQGTRLTVV.

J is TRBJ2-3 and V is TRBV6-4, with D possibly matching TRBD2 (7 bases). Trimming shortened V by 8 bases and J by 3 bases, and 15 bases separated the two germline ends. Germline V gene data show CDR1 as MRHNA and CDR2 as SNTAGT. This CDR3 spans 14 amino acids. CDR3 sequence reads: CASAGGPSTDTQYF. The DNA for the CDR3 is TGTGCCAGCGCCGGGGGGCCTTCTACAGATACGCAGTATTTT.

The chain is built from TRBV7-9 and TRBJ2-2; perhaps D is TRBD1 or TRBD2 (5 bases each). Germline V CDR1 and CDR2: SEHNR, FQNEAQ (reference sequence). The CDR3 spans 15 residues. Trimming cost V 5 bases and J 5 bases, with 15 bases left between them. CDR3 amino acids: CASSPRGLGTGELFF. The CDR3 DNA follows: TGTGCCAGCAGCCCCCGGGGCCTAGGGACCGGGGAGCTGTTTTTT.

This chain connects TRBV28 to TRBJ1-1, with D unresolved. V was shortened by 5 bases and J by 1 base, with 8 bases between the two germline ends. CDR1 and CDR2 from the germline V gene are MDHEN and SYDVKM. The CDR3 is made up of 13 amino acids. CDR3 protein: CASSPTQNTEAFF. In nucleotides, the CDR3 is TGTGCCAGCAGTCCGACCCAGAACACTGAAGCTTTCTTT.

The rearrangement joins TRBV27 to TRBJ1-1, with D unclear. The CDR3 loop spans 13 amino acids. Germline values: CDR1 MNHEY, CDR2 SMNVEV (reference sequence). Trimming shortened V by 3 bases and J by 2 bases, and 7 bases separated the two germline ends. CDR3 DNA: TGTGCCAGCAGTTTCAATCCTAACACTGAAGCTTTCTTT. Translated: CASSFNPNTEAFF.

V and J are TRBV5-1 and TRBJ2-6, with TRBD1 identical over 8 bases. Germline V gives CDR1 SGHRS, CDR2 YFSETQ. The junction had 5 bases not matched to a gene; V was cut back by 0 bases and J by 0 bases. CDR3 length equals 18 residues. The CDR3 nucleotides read TGCGCCAGCAGCTTGGGTCAGGGGGCTTACTCTGGGGCCAACGTCCTGACTTTC. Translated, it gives CASSLGQGAYSGANVLTF.

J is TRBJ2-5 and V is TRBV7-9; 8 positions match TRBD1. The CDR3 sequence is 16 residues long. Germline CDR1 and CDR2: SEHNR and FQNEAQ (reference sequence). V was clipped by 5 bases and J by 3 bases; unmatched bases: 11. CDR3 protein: CASSPTGQVREETQYF. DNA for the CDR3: TGTGCCAGCAGCCCTACGGGACAGGTGAGAGAAGAGACCCAGTACTTC.

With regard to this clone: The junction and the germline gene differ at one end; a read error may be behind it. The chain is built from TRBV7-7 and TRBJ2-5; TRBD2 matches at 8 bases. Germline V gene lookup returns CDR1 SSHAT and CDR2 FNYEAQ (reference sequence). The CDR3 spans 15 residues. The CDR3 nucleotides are TGTGCTAGCAGCGTGGGCGGGGGGCCGGGAGAGACCCAGTACTTC. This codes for CASSVGGGPGETQYF.

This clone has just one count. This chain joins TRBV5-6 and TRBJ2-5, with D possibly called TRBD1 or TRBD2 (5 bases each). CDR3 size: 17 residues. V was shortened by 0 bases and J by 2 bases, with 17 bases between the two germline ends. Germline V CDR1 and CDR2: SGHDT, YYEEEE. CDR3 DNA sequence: TGTGCCAGCAGCTTGGCCCTCGGGGTGTGGGGGCAAGAGACCCAGTACTTC. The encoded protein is CASSLALGVWGQETQYF.

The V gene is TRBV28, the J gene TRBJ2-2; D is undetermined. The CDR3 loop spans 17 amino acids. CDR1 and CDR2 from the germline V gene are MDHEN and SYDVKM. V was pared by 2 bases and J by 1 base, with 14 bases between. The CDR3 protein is CASSLDGLKMNTGELFF. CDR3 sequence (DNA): TGTGCCAGCAGTTTAGACGGCCTTAAGATGAACACCGGGGAGCTGTTTTTT.

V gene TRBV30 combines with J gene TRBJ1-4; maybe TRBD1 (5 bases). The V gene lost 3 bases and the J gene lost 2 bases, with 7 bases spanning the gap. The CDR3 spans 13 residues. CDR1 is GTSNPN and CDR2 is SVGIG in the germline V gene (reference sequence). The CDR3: CAWRQATNEKLFF. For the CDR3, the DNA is TGTGCCTGGAGACAGGCGACTAATGAAAAACTGTTTTTT.

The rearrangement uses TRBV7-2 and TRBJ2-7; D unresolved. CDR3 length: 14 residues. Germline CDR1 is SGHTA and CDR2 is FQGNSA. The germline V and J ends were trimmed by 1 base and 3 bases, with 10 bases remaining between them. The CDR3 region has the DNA TGTGCCAGCAGCTTAGTGGTGGGGATCTACGAGCAGTACTTC. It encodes CASSLVVGIYEQYF. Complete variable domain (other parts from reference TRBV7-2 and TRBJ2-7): GAGVSQSPSNKVTEKGKDVELRCDPISGHTALYWYRQSLGQGLEFLIYFQGNSAPDKSGLPSDRFSAERTGGSVSTLTIQRTQQEDSAVYLCASSLVVGIYEQYFGPGTRLTVT.

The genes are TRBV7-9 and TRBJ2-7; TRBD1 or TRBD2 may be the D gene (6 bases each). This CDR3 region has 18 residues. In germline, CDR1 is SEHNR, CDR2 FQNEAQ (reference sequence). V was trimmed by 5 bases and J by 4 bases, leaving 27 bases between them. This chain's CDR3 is CASSLEGGEVWSGYEQYF. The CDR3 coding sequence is TGTGCCAGCAGCCTAGAGGGGGGCGAGGTCTGGTCCGGTTACGAGCAGTACTTC. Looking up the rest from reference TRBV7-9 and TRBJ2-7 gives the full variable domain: DTGVSQNPRHKITKRGQNVTFRCDPISEHNRLYWYRQTLGQGPEFLTYFQNEAQLEKSRLLSDRFSAERPKGSFSTLEIQRTEQGDSAMYLCASSLEGGEVWSGYEQYFGPGTRLTVT.

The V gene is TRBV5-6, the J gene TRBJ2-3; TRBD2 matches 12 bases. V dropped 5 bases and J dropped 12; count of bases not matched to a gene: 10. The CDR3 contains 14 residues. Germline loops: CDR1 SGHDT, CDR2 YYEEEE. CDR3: CASRLTSGGLSQYF. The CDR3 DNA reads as TGTGCCAGCAGACTCACTAGCGGGGGGCTAAGTCAGTATTTT. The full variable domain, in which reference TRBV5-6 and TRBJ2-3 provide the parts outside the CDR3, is DAGVTQSPTHLIKTRGQQVTLRCSPKSGHDTVSWYQQALGQGPQFIFQYYEEEERQRGNFPDRFSGHQFPNYSSELNVNALLLGDSALYLCASRLTSGGLSQYFGPGTRLTVL.

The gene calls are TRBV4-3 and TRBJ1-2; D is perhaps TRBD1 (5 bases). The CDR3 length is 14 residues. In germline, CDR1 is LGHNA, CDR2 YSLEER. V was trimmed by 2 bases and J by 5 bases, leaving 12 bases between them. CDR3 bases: TGCGCCAGCAGCCAAAGTAGACAGAGTTATGGCTACACCTTC. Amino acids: CASSQSRQSYGYTF.

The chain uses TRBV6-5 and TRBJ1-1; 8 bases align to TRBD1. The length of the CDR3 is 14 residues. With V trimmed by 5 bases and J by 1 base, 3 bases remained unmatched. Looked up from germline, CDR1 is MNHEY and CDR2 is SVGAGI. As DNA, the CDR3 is TGTGCCAGCAGTGAGGACAGGGCGAACACTGAAGCTTTCTTT. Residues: CASSEDRANTEAFF.

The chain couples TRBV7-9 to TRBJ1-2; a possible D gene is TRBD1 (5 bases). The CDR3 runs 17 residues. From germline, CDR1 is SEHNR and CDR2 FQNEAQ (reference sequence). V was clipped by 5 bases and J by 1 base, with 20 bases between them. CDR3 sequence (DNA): TGTGCCAGCAGCGTAGGGATCCGGGACGGAGATAACTATGGCTACACCTTC. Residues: CASSVGIRDGDNYGYTF.

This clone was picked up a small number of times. The DNA for the CDR3 is TGTGCCAGCAGCGCCAGGGTGGAGGTAGCGCCCCTCCACTTT. Translated, it gives CASSARVEVAPLHF. V and J are TRBV11-2 and TRBJ1-6, with a possible D match to TRBD1 (5 bases). CDR3 length equals 14 residues. Germline V gene sequence: CDR1 SGHAT, CDR2 FQNNGV. V lost 5 bases and J lost 13, with 18 bases in between. The whole variable domain, remainder taken from reference TRBV11-2 and TRBJ1-6, is EAGVAQSPRYKIIEKRQSVAFWCNPISGHATLYWYQQILGQGPKLLIQFQNNGVVDDSQLPKDRFSAERLKGVDSTLKIQPAKLEDSAVYLCASSARVEVAPLHFGNGTRLTVT.

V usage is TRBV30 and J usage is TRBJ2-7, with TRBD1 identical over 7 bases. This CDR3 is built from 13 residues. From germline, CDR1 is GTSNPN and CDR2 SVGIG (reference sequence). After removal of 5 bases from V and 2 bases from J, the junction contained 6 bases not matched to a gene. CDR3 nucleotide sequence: TGTGCCTGGGCCCGGGACAGAACCTACGAGCAGTACTTC. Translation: CAWARDRTYEQYF.

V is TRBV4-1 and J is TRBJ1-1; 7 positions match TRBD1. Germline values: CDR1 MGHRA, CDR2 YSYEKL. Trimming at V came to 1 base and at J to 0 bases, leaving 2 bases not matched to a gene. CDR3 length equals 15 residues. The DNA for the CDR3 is TGCGCCAGCAGCCAAGGACAGGGCCTGAACACTGAAGCTTTCTTT. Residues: CASSQGQGLNTEAFF.